Presented here are 9 T cell receptor beta chains from one specimen sequenced in a study of blood T cell repertoires in COVID-19. Libraries were prepared by immunoSEQ multiplex PCR; TCRdb keeps only in-frame clonotypes and omits some of them. The table shows fewer than 250,000 clones, with approximately 78% occurring only once. The source material was peripheral blood. All receptors derive from a woman aged 40 to 49 with acute or convalescent COVID-19.

V and J are TRBV6-5 and TRBJ1-2; no definite D call. This CDR3 region has 13 residues. The germline V gene has CDR1 MNHEY and CDR2 SVGAGI. With 6 bases removed from V and 5 bases from J, the gap between germline ends came to 13 bases. CDR3 nucleotide sequence: TGTGCCAGCAGGGCACAATCCCTTTATGGCTACACCTTC. The encoded protein is CASRAQSLYGYTF.

The sample holds a few counts of this clone. The gene calls are TRBV7-9 and TRBJ1-2; the match to TRBD1 covers 9 bases. Germline V gene sequence: CDR1 SEHNR, CDR2 FQNEAQ (reference sequence). With 5 bases clipped from V and 5 bases from J, the junction kept 6 bases outside the gene matches. This CDR3 comprises 14 residues. CDR3 residues: CASSPQGAWYGYTF. The CDR3 DNA reads as TGTGCCAGCAGCCCACAGGGGGCCTGGTATGGCTACACCTTC.

The V call is TRBV5-1, the J call TRBJ2-1; TRBD2 matches at 10 bases. CDR3 length: 17 residues. CDR1 and CDR2 from the germline V gene are SGHRS and YFSETQ. The V gene end was trimmed by 1 base and the J gene end by 7 bases; junction bases not matched to a gene: 11. CDR3 sequence reads: CASSLLVASGGGNEQFF. In DNA form, the CDR3 reads TGCGCCAGCAGCTTGCTTGTGGCTAGCGGGGGTGGGAATGAGCAGTTCTTC.

The chain's CDR3 is CACGRGSEAFF. CDR3 bases: TGTGCCTGTGGGAGAGGGTCTGAAGCTTTCTTT. This rearrangement joins TRBV30 to TRBJ1-1; no clear D. Germline V gives CDR1 GTSNPN, CDR2 SVGIG (reference sequence). The V end lost 6 bases, the J end lost 6 bases, and 11 bases lay between the germline ends. This CDR3 has 11 residues.

The V call is TRBV5-4, the J call TRBJ2-7; maybe TRBD1 (5 bases). The germline V gene has CDR1 SGHNT and CDR2 YYREEE (reference sequence). The CDR3 loop spans 12 amino acids. The V end was cut by 5 bases, the J end by 6 bases, with 12 bases between. CDR3 protein: CASSMTQGEQYF. CDR3 in DNA: TGTGCCAGCAGTATGACTCAGGGCGAGCAGTACTTC. Complete variable domain (other parts from reference TRBV5-4 and TRBJ2-7): ETGVTQSPTHLIKTRGQQVTLRCSSQSGHNTVSWYQQALGQGPQFIFQYYREEENGRGNFPPRFSGLQFPNYSSELNVNALELDDSALYLCASSMTQGEQYFGPGTRLTVT.

The rearrangement links TRBV5-1 to TRBJ2-7, with D tentatively TRBD2 (6 bases). Trimming removed 0 bases from V and 4 bases from J, with 8 bases in between. CDR1 is SGHRS, CDR2 YFSETQ, per germline. This CDR3 is 13 amino acids long. The DNA of the CDR3 is TGCGCCAGCAGCTTGGCCCGGGGGTACGAGCAGTACTTC. Its translation is CASSLARGYEQYF.

The CDR3 DNA reads TGTGCCAGCAGCCCCTTTGCGTTGAGCAATCAGCCCCAGCATTTT. This sequence encodes CASSPFALSNQPQHF. V and J are TRBV7-2 and TRBJ1-5; D unresolved. Between the trimmed V and J ends, which lost 5 bases and 1 base, there was a span of 12 bases. The CDR3 spans 15 residues. The germline V gene has CDR1 SGHTA and CDR2 FQGNSA.

In its sample, this clone was seen a few times. This chain connects TRBV14 to TRBJ1-1; TRBD1 aligns across 7 bases. CDR1 is SGHDN, CDR2 FVKESK, per germline. The CDR3 length is 13 residues. V lost 9 bases and J lost 1; bases outside the gene matches: 5. The CDR3 is CASGDRRNTEAFF. The CDR3 DNA follows: TGTGCCAGTGGGGACAGACGGAACACTGAAGCTTTCTTT.

The chain is built from TRBV5-1 and TRBJ1-2; perhaps TRBD1 as D (6 bases). Between the trimmed V and J ends, which lost 3 bases and 8 bases, there was a span of 20 bases. The CDR3 is 15 amino acids. The germline V gene encodes CDR1 SGHRS and CDR2 YFSETQ. CDR3 DNA: TGCGCCAGCAGCTCGACCGGGCCGACCAGGGGCGGCTACACCTTC. This gives the protein CASSSTGPTRGGYTF.